Listed below are T cell receptor beta chains from one sample, sequenced in a study of vaccination and CD4 T cells after COVID-19. These TCRs' antigens remain unknown. One entry per CDR3 protein, called by TCRdb with MiXCR from the PCR reads. This table holds nearly 25,000 distinct CDR3 sequences, around 62% found once. Sequenced: CD4+ T cells from blood, cultured in vitro. The receptors were sampled from a human donor who had recovered from COVID-19. Both conserved end residues are part of each CDR3. D genes are given only for firm matches. Clone size appears in some rows only: once, few, many, or a class for an expanded clone.

TRBJ2-3 TRBV19 once 17 TRBD2 CASSIRKGLAGTDTQYF
TRBJ1-5 TRBV10-1 - 14 - CASSERGGDQPQHF
TRBJ1-1 TRBV28 once 17 TRBD1 CASSSRQGIRGNTEAFF
TRBJ2-5 TRBV7-3 - 15 TRBD1 CASSFTGGAIETQYF
TRBJ2-5 TRBV20-1 - 15 TRBD2 CSATPGLAGVGTQYF
TRBJ2-1 TRBV20-1 - 17 - CSARGGWAGLSYNEQFF
TRBJ1-2 TRBV27 - 14 - CASLIGALDGGYTF
TRBJ1-2 TRBV27 - 17 - CASSLKVYGGRAYGYTF
TRBJ1-5 TRBV6-1 - 14 TRBD1 CASSVDRSNQPQHF
TRBJ2-7 TRBV2 - 11 - CASRVIYEQYF
TRBJ2-1 TRBV6-4 - 13 - CATAGLEGNEQFF
TRBJ2-7 TRBV27 - 15 - CASSFRVLPSYEQYF
TRBJ1-2 TRBV20-1 few 15 - CSARDLRGANYGYTF
TRBJ1-5 TRBV19 - 14 TRBD1 CASSGTGGDQPQHF
TRBJ1-5 TRBV6-2/TRBV6-3 - 13 - CASWDGFNQPQHF
TRBJ1-1 TRBV7-2 - 15 - CASSLVSGFSTEAFF
TRBJ1-5 TRBV2 - 14 - CASRQSLNNQPQHF
TRBJ1-5 TRBV20-1 - 14 - CSARDARSNQPQHF
TRBJ1-1 TRBV11-1 - 14 - CASSSPVVGGEAFF
TRBJ1-1 TRBV7-6 few 16 TRBD1 CASSLGATGLNTEAFF
TRBJ1-1 TRBV20-1 - 12 TRBD1 CSTGQGNTEAFF
TRBJ2-1 TRBV6-1 - 15 TRBD1 CASSSDRSSYNEQFF
TRBJ1-2 TRBV7-2 once 15 TRBD1 CASSLAPTGNYGHTF
TRBJ1-1 TRBV29-1 - 17 - CSVLGGVGRRLNTEAFF
TRBJ2-2 TRBV24-1 once 19 - CATSPSPYPPTVDLGELFF
TRBJ2-3 TRBV6-5 - 18 - CASSYSIFSSAKRDTQYF
TRBJ1-6 TRBV30 few 14 - CAWGLTTARSPLHF
TRBJ2-3 TRBV20-1 few 16 TRBD2 CSARALLAESTDTQYF